The clone carrying this T cell receptor (beta chain) has only a few counts. Germline CDR1 is LGHNA and CDR2 is YSLEER. This CDR3 comprises 16 residues. Trimming shortened V by 1 base and J by 1 base, and 12 bases separated the two germline ends. The data were obtained in a study of blood T cells in healthy people across ages. Combining a sample-barcoded 5' primer with a J-beta primer mix, a second PCR ran for about 6 to 12 cycles. All samples yielded 3 million or more CDR3-containing paired-end reads. TCRdb redid the calling of the 5' RACE reads with MiXCR, one entry per CDR3 protein. This repertoire shows nearly 800,000 distinct CDR3 sequences, more than 20% found once; its top ten account for 3% to 4.5%. This same sample was also part of a study on T cells of mothers and their children.

The rearrangement links TRBV4-3 to TRBJ2-3, with no clear D. The receptor's source is a boy aged 5-17 years in good health. Specimen: blood. The CDR3 coding sequence is TGCGCCAGCAGCCAAGTAATAGGTTCCGGCACAGATACGCAGTATTTT. Its protein product is CASSQVIGSGTDTQYF.